This T cell receptor beta chain was documented in a study of identifying expanded T cells in peripheral blood. Only in-frame clones appear in the TCRdb table, and some are missing; sequencing was by immunoSEQ multiplex PCR. The table includes 95,000 to 100,000 clones, roughly 87% detected once. Germline loops: CDR1 MDHEN, CDR2 SYDVKM. The CDR3 contains 14 residues. Losses at the gene ends were 6 bases for V and 8 bases for J; bases not matched to a gene: 7. This receptor was obtained from a person between 18 and 75 years old in good health. The sequenced sample was blood. V is TRBV28 and J is TRBJ1-4; 9 nucleotides line up with TRBD1. CDR3: CASRVQGAREKLFF. The CDR3 DNA follows: TGTGCCAGCAGAGTACAGGGGGCTCGGGAAAAACTGTTTTTT.